This passage covers 7 T cell receptor beta chains from one sample sequenced in a study of blood T cell repertoires in COVID-19. The protocol was immunoSEQ multiplex PCR, while the TCRdb copy is restricted to in-frame clones and leaves out a portion. The repertoire holds 200,000 to 250,000 clones, with over 80% as singletons. The specimen sequenced was PBMCs or T cells enriched from blood (not recorded which). The receptors were sampled from a man younger than 45 who had recovered from COVID-19.

V usage is TRBV7-8 and J usage is TRBJ1-1; weak D call: TRBD1 (6 bases). The germline V and J ends were trimmed by 5 bases and 1 base, with 8 bases remaining between them. The CDR3 runs to 13 residues. The germline V gene encodes CDR1 SGHVS and CDR2 FQNEAQ. In DNA, the CDR3 is TGTGCCAGCAGCGCACAGGGGAACACTGAAGCTTTCTTT. Protein product: CASSAQGNTEAFF. Together with reference TRBV7-8 and TRBJ1-1, the CDR3 gives the full variable domain: GAGVSQSPRYKVAKRGQDVALRCDPISGHVSLFWYQQALGQGPEFLTYFQNEAQLDKSGLPSDRFFAERPEGSVSTLKIQRTQQEDSAVYLCASSAQGNTEAFFGQGTRLTVV.

This CDR3 is CASSLGDRLNTDTQYF. In DNA form, the CDR3 reads TGTGCCAGCAGCTTAGGCGACAGGCTGAACACAGATACGCAGTATTTT. This chain joins TRBV7-9 and TRBJ2-3, with a tentative D call TRBD1 (6 bases). The CDR3 runs 16 residues. Germline CDR1 SEHNR, CDR2 FQNEAQ (reference sequence). Trimming took 1 base from V and 2 from J, leaving 13 bases between them.

The genes are TRBV25-1 and TRBJ1-2, with 8 bases identical to TRBD1. Germline values: CDR1 MGHDK, CDR2 SYGVNS. This CDR3 comprises 14 residues. J lost 3 bases, V lost 4 bases, and 4 bases had no gene match. CDR3 region: CASSARDRYYGYTF. CDR3 nucleotides: TGTGCCAGCAGTGCCCGGGACAGGTACTATGGCTACACCTTC.

The genes are TRBV19 and TRBJ1-6; 9 bases line up with TRBD1. Germline V lookup: CDR1 LNHDA, CDR2 SQIVND (reference sequence). The CDR3 has 16 amino acids. After removal of 5 bases from V and 7 bases from J, the junction contained 9 bases not matched to a gene. CDR3 in DNA: TGTGCCAGTAGTCCGCTTACAGGGGGCGCGAATTCACCCCTCCACTTT. Encoded protein: CASSPLTGGANSPLHF.

J is TRBJ1-5 and V is TRBV3-1 (or the pseudogene TRBV3-2), with D maybe TRBD1 (6 bases). The germline CDR1 and CDR2 sequences are LGHDT and YNNKEL (reference sequence). Trimming shortened V by 4 bases and J by 5 bases, and 12 bases separated the two germline ends. The CDR3 contains 14 residues. The CDR3 DNA is TGTGCCAGCAGCCGTCAGGGGTCGCATCAGCCCCAGCATTTT. This encodes CASSRQGSHQPQHF.

The J gene is TRBJ1-1, the V gene TRBV2, with 7 bases lining up with TRBD1. This CDR3 is 14 amino acids long. After removal of 8 bases from V and 0 bases from J, the junction contained 6 bases not matched to a gene. Germline V gene data show CDR1 as SNHLY and CDR2 as FYNNEI. The CDR3 sequence: CASGTVGMNTEAFF. In DNA, the CDR3 is TGTGCCAGCGGGACAGTGGGAATGAACACTGAAGCTTTCTTT.

The chain recombines TRBV2 with TRBJ2-5; tentative D call: TRBD2 (6 bases). Per the germline V gene, CDR1 is SNHLY and CDR2 is FYNNEI. There are 13 residues in the CDR3. V gave up 6 bases and J gave up 4 bases, with 12 bases separating them. CDR3 sequence reads: CASSGPGGETQYF. CDR3 nucleotides: TGTGCCAGCAGCGGCCCCGGGGGAGAGACCCAGTACTTC.